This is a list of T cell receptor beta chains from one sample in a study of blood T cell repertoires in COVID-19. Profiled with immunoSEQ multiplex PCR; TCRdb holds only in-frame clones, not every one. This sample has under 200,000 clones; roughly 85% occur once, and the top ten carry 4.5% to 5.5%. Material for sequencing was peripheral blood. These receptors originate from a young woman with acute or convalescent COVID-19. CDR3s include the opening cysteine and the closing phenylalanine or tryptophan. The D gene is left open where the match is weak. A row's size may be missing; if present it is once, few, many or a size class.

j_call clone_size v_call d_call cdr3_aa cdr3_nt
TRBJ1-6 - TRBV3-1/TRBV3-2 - CASSPMRNSPLHF TGTGCCAGCAGCCCAATGCGTAATTCACCCCTCCACTTT
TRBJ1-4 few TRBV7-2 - CASSSLVGEKLFF TGTGCCAGCAGCTCTTTAGTCGGTGAAAAACTGTTTTTT
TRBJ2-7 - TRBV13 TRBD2 CASGRGISYEQYF TGTGCGAGCGGGAGAGGCATATCCTACGAGCAGTACTTC
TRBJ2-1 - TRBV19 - CASSIDRSNNEQFF TGTGCCAGTAGTATAGATCGAAGCAACAATGAGCAGTTCTTC
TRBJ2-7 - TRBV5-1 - CASSLAGDSYEQYF TGCGCCAGCAGCTTGGCAGGGGACTCCTACGAGCAGTACTTC
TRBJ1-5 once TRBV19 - CASSISGVRNQPQHF TGTGCCAGTAGTATTAGCGGGGTCCGCAATCAGCCCCAGCATTTT
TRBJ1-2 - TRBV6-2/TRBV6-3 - CASSFGGVYGYTF TGTGCCAGCAGTTTCGGGGGAGTCTATGGCTACACCTTC
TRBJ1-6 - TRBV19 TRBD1 CASTITGTVNSPLHF TGTGCCAGTACCATTACCGGGACAGTTAATTCACCCCTCCACTTT
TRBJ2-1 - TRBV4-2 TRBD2 CASSQHQELAGVEQFF TGTGCCAGCAGCCAACATCAGGAGCTAGCGGGAGTTGAGCAGTTCTTC
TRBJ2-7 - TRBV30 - CAWSEPYEQYF TGTGCCTGGAGTGAGCCCTACGAGCAGTACTTC
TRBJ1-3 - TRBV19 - CASSIRGIGNTIYF TGTGCCAGTAGTATCCGGGGAATCGGAAACACCATATATTTT
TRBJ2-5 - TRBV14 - CASSQDSLRLIQETQYF TGTGCCAGCAGCCAAGATAGTCTCAGGTTGATCCAAGAGACCCAGTACTTC
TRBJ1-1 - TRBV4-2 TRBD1 CASSQGPPDRAEAFF TGTGCCAGCAGCCAAGGCCCTCCGGACAGGGCCGAAGCTTTCTTT
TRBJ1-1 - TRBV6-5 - CASTERHGGTEAFF TGTGCCAGCACCGAAAGACACGGAGGCACTGAAGCTTTCTTT
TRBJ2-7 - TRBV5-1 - CASSLGGGPYEQYF TGCGCCAGCAGCTTAGGGGGAGGGCCTTACGAGCAGTACTTC
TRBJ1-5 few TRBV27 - CASSLLGQGDQPQHF TGTGCCAGCAGTTTATTGGGTCAGGGTGATCAGCCCCAGCATTTT
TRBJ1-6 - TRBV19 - CASSIAGGSPLHF TGTGCCAGTAGTATCGCGGGGGGTTCACCCCTCCACTTT
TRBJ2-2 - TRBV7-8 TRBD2 CASSASGTSGTGELFF TGTGCCAGCAGCGCGTCCGGGACTAGTGGTACCGGGGAGCTGTTTTTT
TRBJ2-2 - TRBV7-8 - CASSILTGNTGELFF TGTGCCAGCAGCATCCTGACAGGGAACACCGGGGAGCTGTTTTTT
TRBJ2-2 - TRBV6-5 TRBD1 CASSSLTGGFLGELFF TGTGCCAGCAGTTCTTTGACAGGGGGCTTCCTCGGGGAGCTGTTTTTT
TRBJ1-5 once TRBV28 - CASSSGGQPQHF TGTGCCAGCAGCTCGGGGGGGCAGCCCCAGCATTTT
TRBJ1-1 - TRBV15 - CATSRDGGSLVTEAFF TGTGCCACCAGCAGAGATGGTGGGAGTCTGGTCACTGAAGCTTTCTTT
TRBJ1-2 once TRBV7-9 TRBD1 CASSRTGVYGYTF TGTGCCAGCAGCCGAACAGGGGTCTATGGCTACACCTTC
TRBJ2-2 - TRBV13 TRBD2 CASSIERSGLAKTGELFF TGTGCCAGCAGCATTGAGCGGTCGGGACTAGCAAAAACCGGGGAGCTGTTTTTT
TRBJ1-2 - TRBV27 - CASRTAANYGYTF TGTGCCAGCAGGACAGCCGCTAACTATGGCTACACCTTC
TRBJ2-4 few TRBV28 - CASTSSGDIQYF TGTGCCAGCACCTCATCGGGAGACATTCAGTACTTC
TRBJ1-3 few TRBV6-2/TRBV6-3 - CASSRRTGSSGNTIYF TGTGCCAGCAGCCGCCGGACCGGGAGCTCTGGAAACACCATATATTTT
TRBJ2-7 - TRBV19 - CASTIETGGGYEQYF TGTGCCAGTACGATTGAAACGGGGGGCGGCTACGAGCAGTACTTC
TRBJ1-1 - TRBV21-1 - CASSNFFGDTTPNTEAFF TGTGCCAGCAGCAATTTTTTTGGGGACACTACACCCAACACTGAAGCTTTCTTT
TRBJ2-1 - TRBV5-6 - CASSPGLQRGNEQFF TGTGCCAGCAGCCCGGGACTCCAAAGAGGGAATGAGCAGTTCTTC
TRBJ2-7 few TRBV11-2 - CASSLGIGVRGRYEQYF TGTGCCAGCAGCTTAGGGATAGGGGTCAGGGGCAGGTACGAGCAGTACTTC